Here is one TCR beta chain with its context. At one end, the junction sequence differs from germline, possibly due to a read error. Assay: immunoSEQ multiplex PCR; the TCRdb copy retains only in-frame clones and omits some. The repertoire holds about 160,000 clones, with nearly 96% as singletons. The germline V gene has CDR1 SQVTM and CDR2 ANQGSEA. The CDR3 is 13 residues long. These data are taken from a study of control samples from healthy donors and cancer patients. What was sequenced was blood. This clonotype was sampled from a woman under 40 in good health. V gene TRBV29-1 combines with J gene TRBJ2-2, with D possibly matching TRBD2 (6 bases). CDR3 coding DNA: TGCAGCGGAGGGACTCGGAACGCCGGGGAGCTGTTTTTT. Protein: CSGGTRNAGELFF.